This T cell receptor beta chain came from a study of beta chain features in type 1 diabetes. Findings and limits, study-wide: Patients with type 1 diabetes carried fewer insertions and had more deletions at their VDJ junctions.

The study reverse transcribed the entire isolated RNA, so it sequenced expressed TCRB transcripts. About 3.6 million reads was the average for naive, central memory and regulatory T cell samples. TCRdb keeps only in-frame clones here, not all; method: immunoSEQ multiplex PCR. The sample records 350,000 to 450,000 clones, more than 11% being singletons. Using CD45RO/CCR7/CD25/CD127/CD95/CD27, CD4+ naive, central memory, regulatory and stem cell-like memory cells were sorted. This clone was counted only a few times. What it binds is not known. The sample was naive CD4+ T cells from blood. The TCR comes from a man aged 25 to 40 in good health.

The CDR3 DNA reads TGTGCCATCAGACAAGACAGGGGGCCGGTTAACACAGATACGCAGTATTTT. Encoded protein: CAIRQDRGPVNTDTQYF. The chain recombines TRBV10-3 with TRBJ2-3, with TRBD1 identical over 10 bases. Looked up from germline, CDR1 is ENHRY and CDR2 is SYGVKD. The CDR3 totals 17 residues. The ends lost 6 bases at V and 2 bases at J; junction bases unmatched: 11.